A selection of T cell receptor beta chains follows, all from one sample in a study of cytomegalovirus exposure and HLA in healthy donors. Sequencing used immunoSEQ multiplex PCR; TCRdb keeps in-frame clones, though not all of them. The sample includes more than 200,000 clones, around 80% of them seen just once. Sequencing was done on a sample of PBMCs. The receptors were sampled from a man aged 40-49 years in good health and CMV-seronegative. CDR3s include the opening cysteine and the closing phenylalanine or tryptophan. D genes are given only for firm matches. A clone size is listed for some rows: how often the clone was seen (once, few, many), or a class if it is expanded.

DNA: TGTGCCATCCTCCGAGTAGGAGTAGGGCAGTTCTTC
CDR3: CAILRVGVGQFF
D: NA
J: TRBJ2-1
V: TRBV10-3
size: NA

DNA: TGTGCCAGCAGTGCAAACCGACAGGGGGCGATAGGTGAAAAACTGTTTTTT
CDR3: CASSANRQGAIGEKLFF
D: TRBD1
J: TRBJ1-4
V: TRBV6-1
size: NA

DNA: TGTGCCAGCAGCTTAGCGGGCGGCAGGGGTTCATCGGGCGAGCAGTACTTC
CDR3: CASSLAGGRGSSGEQYF
D: NA
J: TRBJ2-7
V: TRBV7-9
size: NA

DNA: TGTGCCAGTAGTATAGACCTCACAGGAGACTACGAGCAGTACTTC
CDR3: CASSIDLTGDYEQYF
D: NA
J: TRBJ2-7
V: TRBV19
size: NA

DNA: TGTGCCAGCAGTGGACAGGGCCAGAGCGGCTACACCTTC
CDR3: CASSGQGQSGYTF
D: TRBD1
J: TRBJ1-2
V: TRBV6-4
size: once

DNA: TGTGCCAGCAGCCTCCCATACGGCGGGAGGGCCCCAGAGACCCAGTACTTC
CDR3: CASSLPYGGRAPETQYF
D: TRBD2
J: TRBJ2-5
V: TRBV7-9
size: once

DNA: TGTGCCAGCGGATCGGGACAGGGCCCCGAGCAGTACTTC
CDR3: CASGSGQGPEQYF
D: TRBD1
J: TRBJ2-7
V: TRBV28
size: NA

DNA: TGTGCCATCAGTGAAAGCGGGGGGGCCGGAGAGACCCAGTACTTC
CDR3: CAISESGGAGETQYF
D: TRBD2
J: TRBJ2-5
V: TRBV10-3
size: NA

DNA: TGTGCCAGCAGCCCCCCCCGGGGACTAGCGGGAGCCCGCACAGATACGCAGTATTTT
CDR3: CASSPPRGLAGARTDTQYF
D: TRBD2
J: TRBJ2-3
V: TRBV13
size: NA

DNA: TGTGCCAGCAGCTTAATGAATCCAGGGTCTGGAAACACCATATATTTT
CDR3: CASSLMNPGSGNTIYF
D: NA
J: TRBJ1-3
V: TRBV7-2
size: NA

DNA: TGTGCCACCAGAACAGGGAACCGGGGCTACACCTTC
CDR3: CATRTGNRGYTF
D: NA
J: TRBJ1-2
V: TRBV15
size: few

DNA: TGTGCCAGCAGCTCCCCAGGTAGGGGGATGCCGAGCTCCTACAATGAGCAGTTCTTC
CDR3: CASSSPGRGMPSSYNEQFF
D: NA
J: TRBJ2-1
V: TRBV7-6
size: NA

DNA: TGTGCCAGCAGCCAAGATATATCGAGGGGCAATCAGCCCCAGCATTTT
CDR3: CASSQDISRGNQPQHF
D: NA
J: TRBJ1-5
V: TRBV4-2
size: NA

DNA: TGTGCCAGCACCTGGAGGGATGGAAACACCATATATTTT
CDR3: CASTWRDGNTIYF
D: NA
J: TRBJ1-3
V: TRBV5-6
size: NA

DNA: TGTGCCAGCAGTTCAGGGGGTAGCTCCTACGAGCAGTACTTC
CDR3: CASSSGGSSYEQYF
D: TRBD1
J: TRBJ2-7
V: TRBV6-6
size: few

DNA: TGTGCCAGCTCCTCCCGGGGGGTGCAGGGAAGTCAGCCCCAGCATTTT
CDR3: CASSSRGVQGSQPQHF
D: NA
J: TRBJ1-5
V: TRBV27
size: NA

DNA: TGCGCCAGCAGCCAAAGGCAGGGGTTAGGCTACACCTTC
CDR3: CASSQRQGLGYTF
D: NA
J: TRBJ1-2
V: TRBV4-3
size: NA

DNA: TGTGCCACCAGCAGGGACAGGGACCCGGGCACTGAAGCTTTCTTT
CDR3: CATSRDRDPGTEAFF
D: TRBD1
J: TRBJ1-1
V: TRBV15
size: NA

DNA: TGTGCCAGCAGCTTGGATGGAACCAGGGCCACCTACGAGCAGTACTTC
CDR3: CASSLDGTRATYEQYF
D: NA
J: TRBJ2-7
V: TRBV5-6
size: NA

DNA: TGTGCCAGCAGTGCAAATACGCAGTATTTT
CDR3: CASSANTQYF
D: NA
J: TRBJ2-3
V: TRBV25-1
size: once

DNA: TGTGCCAGCAGCTTATGGGGGACTAGCTCCTACGAGCAGTACTTC
CDR3: CASSLWGTSSYEQYF
D: TRBD2
J: TRBJ2-7
V: TRBV7-2
size: once

DNA: TGTGCCATCAGTAGACAGGGGGCCGACAATGAGCAGTTCTTC
CDR3: CAISRQGADNEQFF
D: TRBD1
J: TRBJ2-1
V: TRBV10-3
size: once

DNA: TGTGCCACCTCCTATAATATAAACACTGAAGCTTTCTTT
CDR3: CATSYNINTEAFF
D: NA
J: TRBJ1-1
V: TRBV19
size: NA

DNA: TGTGCCAGCAGCCTAGATGCTAACTATGGCTACACCTTC
CDR3: CASSLDANYGYTF
D: NA
J: TRBJ1-2
V: TRBV5-4
size: NA

DNA: TGTGCCAGCAGCACTTTAGCGGGAATCAGCACAGATACGCAGTATTTT
CDR3: CASSTLAGISTDTQYF
D: NA
J: TRBJ2-3
V: TRBV21-1
size: NA

DNA: TGTGCCAGCAGCTTAGCGGTAGGGGGGGTACATGGCTACACCTTC
CDR3: CASSLAVGGVHGYTF
D: NA
J: TRBJ1-2
V: TRBV7-9
size: NA

DNA: TGTGCCAGCAGTTACTCCCGGTTTCCCGGCACTGAAGCTTTCTTT
CDR3: CASSYSRFPGTEAFF
D: NA
J: TRBJ1-1
V: TRBV6-5
size: NA

DNA: TGCGCCAGCAGCTTGGCAGGCGGGAGGGCCGGAGAGACCCAGTACTTC
CDR3: CASSLAGGRAGETQYF
D: TRBD2
J: TRBJ2-5
V: TRBV5-1
size: few

DNA: TGTGCCAGCGCCTCGACAGATTACTCCTACGAGCAGTACTTC
CDR3: CASASTDYSYEQYF
D: NA
J: TRBJ2-7
V: TRBV5-8
size: NA

DNA: TGCGCCAGCAGCCAAGACGAGACGGAGAACTATGGCTACACCTTC
CDR3: CASSQDETENYGYTF
D: NA
J: TRBJ1-2
V: TRBV4-3
size: NA

DNA: TGTGCCAGTAGTATAGTTACGGACTATGGCTACACCTTC
CDR3: CASSIVTDYGYTF
D: NA
J: TRBJ1-2
V: TRBV19
size: NA